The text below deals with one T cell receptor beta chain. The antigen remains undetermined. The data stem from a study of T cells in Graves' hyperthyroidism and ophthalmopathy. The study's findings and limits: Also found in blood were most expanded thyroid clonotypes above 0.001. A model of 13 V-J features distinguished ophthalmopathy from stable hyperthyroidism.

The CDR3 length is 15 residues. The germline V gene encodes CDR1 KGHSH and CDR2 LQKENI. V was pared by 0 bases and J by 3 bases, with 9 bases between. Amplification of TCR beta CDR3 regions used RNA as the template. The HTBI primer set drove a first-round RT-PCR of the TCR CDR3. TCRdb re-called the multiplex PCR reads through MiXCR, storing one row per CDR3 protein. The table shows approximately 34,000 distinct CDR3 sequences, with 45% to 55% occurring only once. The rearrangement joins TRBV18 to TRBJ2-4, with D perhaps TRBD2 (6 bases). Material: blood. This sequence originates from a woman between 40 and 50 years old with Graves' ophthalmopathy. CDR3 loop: CASSPPGTGKNIQYF. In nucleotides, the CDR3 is TGTGCCAGCTCACCACCGGGGACTGGCAAAAACATTCAGTACTTC.